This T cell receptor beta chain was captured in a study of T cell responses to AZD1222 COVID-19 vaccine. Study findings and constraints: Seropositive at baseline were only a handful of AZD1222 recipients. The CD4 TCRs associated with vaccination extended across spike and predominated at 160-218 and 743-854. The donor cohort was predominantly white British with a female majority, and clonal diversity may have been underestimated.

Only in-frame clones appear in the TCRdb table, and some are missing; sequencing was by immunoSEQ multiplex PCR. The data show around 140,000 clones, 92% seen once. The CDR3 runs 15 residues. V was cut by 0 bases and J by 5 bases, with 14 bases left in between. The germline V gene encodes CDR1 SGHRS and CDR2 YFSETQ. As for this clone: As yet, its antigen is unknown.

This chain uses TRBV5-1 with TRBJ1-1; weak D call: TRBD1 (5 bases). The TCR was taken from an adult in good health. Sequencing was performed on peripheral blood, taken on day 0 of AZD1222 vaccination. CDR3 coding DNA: TGCGCCAGCAGCTTGGATGGGGGTGTGAGTACTGAAGCTTTCTTT. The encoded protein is CASSLDGGVSTEAFF.